One and the same sample provided the 22 T cell receptor beta chains below, sequenced in a study of monozygotic twins with inflammatory bowel disease. Using the 5' RACE reads, TCRdb records one entry per CDR3 protein without DNA. The sample is made up of approximately 400,000 distinct CDR3 sequences, and the top ten hold 2% to 3% of it. Sequencing used blood. Receptor source: a human donor with ulcerative colitis or Crohn's disease, or a healthy co-twin of an affected twin (not recorded which).

The chain couples TRBV5-1 to TRBJ1-5; TCRdb's D call, TRBD1, is unchecked because there is no DNA. CDR1 is SGHRS and CDR2 is YFSETQ in the germline V gene. There are 15 residues in the CDR3. The CDR3 region is CASSLEAGVGQPQHF.

J is TRBJ2-1 and V is TRBV20-1; TCRdb reports TRBD2, a call that lacks DNA to check it against. Germline V gene data show CDR1 as DFQATT and CDR2 as SNEGSKA (reference sequence). This CDR3 is built from 15 residues. The CDR3 sequence: CSARGTWSSYNEQFF.

The CDR3 sequence: CASSLGRLAGTSTDTQYF. The chain is built from TRBV7-8 and TRBJ2-3; no DNA is available, so the TRBD2 call from TCRdb remains unchecked. The CDR3 contains 18 residues. Germline CDR1 SGHVS, CDR2 FQNEAQ.

This rearrangement joins TRBV5-1 to TRBJ1-1; the D call of TRBD1 rests on TCRdb alone, since no DNA is present to check it. The germline CDR1 and CDR2 sequences are SGHRS and YFSETQ. This CDR3 contains 15 residues. CDR3 sequence: CASSQGGGQSAEAFF.

The chain combines TRBV5-6 with TRBJ2-3; with no DNA, the TCRdb D assignment of TRBD2 cannot be verified. The CDR3 has 14 amino acids. Germline CDR1 reads SGHDT; CDR2 reads YYEEEE. The CDR3 protein is CASSLAGAEDTQYF.

V is TRBV6-5 and J is TRBJ2-7; the D call of TRBD1 rests on TCRdb alone, since no DNA is present to check it. In germline, CDR1 is MNHEY, CDR2 SVGAGI. The length of the CDR3 is 11 residues. The CDR3 sequence is CASSGESEQYF.

This chain connects TRBV28 to TRBJ2-7; TCRdb lists TRBD1, though no DNA is available to test this call. CDR1 is MDHEN, CDR2 SYDVKM, per germline. CDR3 length equals 16 residues. Here the CDR3 reads CASSSPSGTGPYEQYF.

V is TRBV20-1 and J is TRBJ1-1; without DNA, the TCRdb call of TRBD1 cannot be checked. From germline, CDR1 is DFQATT and CDR2 SNEGSKA (reference sequence). The CDR3 is 16 amino acids. The CDR3 reads CSARGTGGLVNTEAFF.

The chain recombines TRBV7-9 with TRBJ1-1; TCRdb selects TRBD1, and the lack of DNA leaves this call unchecked. CDR3 length: 14 residues. The V gene's germline CDR1 is SEHNR and CDR2 FQNEAQ (reference sequence). This chain's CDR3 is CASSLTGQHTEAFF. Full variable domain (rest looked up from reference TRBV7-9 and TRBJ1-1): DTGVSQNPRHKITKRGQNVTFRCDPISEHNRLYWYRQTLGQGPEFLTYFQNEAQLEKSRLLSDRFSAERPKGSFSTLEIQRTEQGDSAMYLCASSLTGQHTEAFFGQGTRLTVV.

The CDR3 protein is CASSGGGRVTYEQYF. The chain is built from TRBV7-9 and TRBJ2-7; the D call from TCRdb, TRBD2, cannot be confirmed without DNA. The germline gives CDR1 SEHNR, CDR2 FQNEAQ (reference sequence). This CDR3 has 15 residues.

The chain uses TRBV5-4 and TRBJ2-5. This CDR3 has 13 residues. The germline V gene has CDR1 SGHNT and CDR2 YYREEE (reference sequence). The CDR3 spells CASSLWQRETQYF.

The chain has TRBV5-1 and TRBJ1-2. The CDR3 is 15 residues long. Germline assignment: CDR1 SGHRS and CDR2 YFSETQ. CDR3 sequence reads: CASSLDGFGGYGYTF. The entire variable domain, with the rest obtained from reference TRBV5-1 and TRBJ1-2, is as follows: KAGVTQTPRYLIKTRGQQVTLSCSPISGHRSVSWYQQTPGQGLQFLFEYFSETQRNKGNFPGRFSGRQFSNSRSEMNVSTLELGDSALYLCASSLDGFGGYGYTFGSGTRLTVV.

J is TRBJ1-3 and V is TRBV6-5. CDR1 and CDR2 (germline): MNHEY, SVGAGI. This CDR3 contains 13 residues. This chain's CDR3 is CASSYSPRDTIYF.

V gene TRBV7-2 combines with J gene TRBJ1-2; TCRdb indicates TRBD1, and absent DNA this call remains unverified. CDR1 SGHTA and CDR2 FQGNSA come from the germline V gene. The CDR3 has 15 residues. The CDR3 protein is CASSPRQGEGLGYTF. Full variable domain (remainder filled in from reference TRBV7-2 and TRBJ1-2): GAGVSQSPSNKVTEKGKDVELRCDPISGHTALYWYRQSLGQGLEFLIYFQGNSAPDKSGLPSDRFSAERTGGSVSTLTIQRTQQEDSAVYLCASSPRQGEGLGYTFGSGTRLTVV.

V is TRBV3-1 and J is TRBJ1-6. From germline, CDR1 is LGHDT and CDR2 YNNKEL (reference sequence). The length of the CDR3 is 13 residues. The CDR3 protein is CASSSVYNSPLHF.

The chain carries TRBV5-6 and TRBJ2-3; TCRdb reports TRBD1, a call that lacks DNA to check it against. The CDR3 length is 14 residues. Germline CDR1 is SGHDT and CDR2 is YYEEEE. The CDR3 spells CATAEAGLTDTQYF.

The chain uses TRBV7-9 and TRBJ1-3. The CDR3 is made up of 16 amino acids. Germline assignment: CDR1 SEHNR and CDR2 FQNEAQ (reference sequence). The CDR3 protein is CASSLIRRLSGNTIYF.

The chain joins TRBV9 to TRBJ2-7. This CDR3 spans 14 amino acids. Germline CDR1 reads SGDLS; CDR2 reads YYNGEE. CDR3 loop: CASSPRQSSYEQYF.

This CDR3 reads CASSRPAGPAGDTQYF. This chain connects TRBV28 to TRBJ2-3; there is no DNA to check the TCRdb D call of TRBD2. The germline gives CDR1 MDHEN, CDR2 SYDVKM. There are 16 residues in the CDR3.

V and J are TRBV30 and TRBJ2-2; there is no DNA to check the TCRdb D call of TRBD2. CDR3 length: 19 amino acids. CDR1 is GTSNPN, CDR2 SVGIG, per germline (reference sequence). The CDR3 protein is CAWSPRTSGGYQRTGELFF.

The chain employs TRBV11-2 and TRBJ2-3; TCRdb designates TRBD2, a call that cannot be tested without DNA. Germline V CDR1 and CDR2: SGHAT, FQNNGV. The CDR3 has 17 amino acids. CDR3 region: CASSRFRTSGWPDTQYF.

The rearrangement links TRBV12-3 or TRBV12-4 to TRBJ1-2. This CDR3 comprises 12 residues. CDR3 amino acids: CASRQYNYGYTF.